A selection of T cell receptor beta chains follows, all from one sample in a study of T-cell memory formation after mild COVID-19. A single record per CDR3 protein comes from TCRdb applying MiXCR to the 5' RACE reads. Of 290,000 or so distinct CDR3 sequences listed, approximately 19% were seen once; the top ten hold around 21%. Sample: PBMCs or a T cell subset sorted from them (not recorded which). These receptors were taken from a man younger than 30 who had mild COVID-19 (a few samples of this study predate the infection). Cell type and time point are not known. CDR3s include the opening cysteine and the closing phenylalanine or tryptophan. D genes are given only for firm matches. The size of a clone is reported for some rows only, either as once, few or many, or as a class for expanded clones.

J gene: TRBJ1-6; D gene: .; V gene: TRBV7-8; clone size: many; CDR3 protein: CASSLDSSYNSPLHF; CDR3 DNA: TGTGCCAGCAGCTTAGACAGCTCCTATAATTCACCCCTCCACTTT
J gene: TRBJ2-5; D gene: .; V gene: TRBV5-1; clone size: many; CDR3 protein: CASSFGTAQETQYF; CDR3 DNA: TGCGCCAGCAGCTTTGGGACCGCTCAAGAGACCCAGTACTTC
J gene: TRBJ2-3; D gene: TRBD2; V gene: TRBV5-1; clone size: .; CDR3 protein: CASSLGTSGVHTDTQYF; CDR3 DNA: TGCGCCAGCAGCCTTGGGACTAGCGGGGTACACACAGATACGCAGTATTTT
J gene: TRBJ2-3; D gene: .; V gene: TRBV27; clone size: few; CDR3 protein: CASRPSRASTDTQYF; CDR3 DNA: TGTGCCAGCAGGCCTTCTCGGGCTAGCACAGATACGCAGTATTTT
J gene: TRBJ2-5; D gene: .; V gene: TRBV12-3/TRBV12-4; clone size: many; CDR3 protein: CASSVSVVPRAIQETQYF; CDR3 DNA: TGTGCCAGCTCAGTTTCGGTAGTTCCGAGAGCTATACAAGAGACCCAGTACTTC
J gene: TRBJ2-2; D gene: TRBD2; V gene: TRBV4-3; clone size: .; CDR3 protein: CASSQDRTSGLNTGELFF; CDR3 DNA: TGCGCCAGCAGCCAAGATAGGACTAGCGGACTTAACACCGGGGAGCTGTTTTTT
J gene: TRBJ2-1; D gene: .; V gene: TRBV5-5; clone size: .; CDR3 protein: CASSLTEYNEQFF; CDR3 DNA: TGTGCCAGCAGCTTGACAGAGTACAATGAGCAGTTCTTC
J gene: TRBJ1-5; D gene: .; V gene: TRBV2; clone size: .; CDR3 protein: CASVGREQPQHF; CDR3 DNA: TGTGCCAGCGTTGGCAGGGAGCAGCCCCAGCATTTT
J gene: TRBJ2-7; D gene: .; V gene: TRBV3-1; clone size: .; CDR3 protein: CASSQDRVRNEQYF; CDR3 DNA: TGTGCCAGCAGCCAAGACAGGGTTCGAAACGAGCAGTACTTC
J gene: TRBJ2-3; D gene: .; V gene: TRBV7-8; clone size: many; CDR3 protein: CASSFPQAGTDTQYF; CDR3 DNA: TGTGCCAGCAGCTTTCCCCAGGCCGGCACAGATACGCAGTATTTT
J gene: TRBJ2-2; D gene: .; V gene: TRBV6-5; clone size: .; CDR3 protein: CASSYSVRGPPWGELFF; CDR3 DNA: TGTGCCAGCAGTTACTCGGTTCGGGGTCCCCCCTGGGGGGAGCTGTTTTTT
J gene: TRBJ2-6; D gene: .; V gene: TRBV12-3/TRBV12-4; clone size: many; CDR3 protein: CASSLIQSGANVLTF; CDR3 DNA: TGTGCCAGCAGTTTAATCCAATCTGGGGCCAACGTCCTGACTTTC
J gene: TRBJ2-1; D gene: TRBD2; V gene: TRBV4-3; clone size: few; CDR3 protein: CASSQDLTSAYNEQFF; CDR3 DNA: TGCGCCAGCAGCCAAGATCTTACTAGCGCTTACAATGAGCAGTTCTTC
J gene: TRBJ2-7; D gene: TRBD2; V gene: TRBV5-1; clone size: .; CDR3 protein: CASSPGIAGVYEQYF; CDR3 DNA: TGCGCCAGCAGCCCTGGGATAGCGGGGGTCTACGAGCAGTACTTC
J gene: TRBJ1-6; D gene: .; V gene: TRBV10-3; clone size: few; CDR3 protein: CAISESPGLGNSPLHF; CDR3 DNA: TGTGCCATCAGTGAGTCCCCGGGACTCGGGAATTCACCCCTCCACTTT
J gene: TRBJ2-5; D gene: TRBD1; V gene: TRBV19; clone size: few; CDR3 protein: CASSVMTGEETQYF; CDR3 DNA: TGTGCCAGTAGTGTCATGACAGGGGAAGAGACCCAGTACTTC
J gene: TRBJ1-4; D gene: .; V gene: TRBV12-3/TRBV12-4; clone size: .; CDR3 protein: CASSPRTLRGEKLFF; CDR3 DNA: TGTGCCAGCAGTCCGAGGACCCTCCGGGGTGAAAAACTGTTTTTT
J gene: TRBJ1-3; D gene: TRBD1; V gene: TRBV6-6; clone size: few; CDR3 protein: CASTGTGGGNTIYF; CDR3 DNA: TGTGCCAGCACTGGGACAGGGGGTGGAAACACCATATATTTT
J gene: TRBJ2-3; D gene: TRBD2; V gene: TRBV7-2; clone size: few; CDR3 protein: CASSFSLSSGGRGHTQYF; CDR3 DNA: TGTGCCAGCAGCTTCTCGCTTTCTAGCGGGGGGAGGGGTCATACGCAGTATTTT
J gene: TRBJ1-4; D gene: .; V gene: TRBV18; clone size: .; CDR3 protein: CASSPGAGREKLFF; CDR3 DNA: TGTGCCAGCTCGCCCGGGGCAGGGAGAGAAAAACTGTTTTTT
J gene: TRBJ2-5; D gene: TRBD2; V gene: TRBV20-1; clone size: many; CDR3 protein: CSARDTSGGAAETQYF; CDR3 DNA: TGCAGTGCTAGAGATACTAGCGGGGGGGCCGCAGAGACCCAGTACTTC
J gene: TRBJ2-5; D gene: .; V gene: TRBV4-1; clone size: once; CDR3 protein: CASSPRGGTGETQYF; CDR3 DNA: TGCGCCAGCAGCCCGCGGGGGGGGACAGGAGAGACCCAGTACTTC
J gene: TRBJ1-2; D gene: .; V gene: TRBV27; clone size: .; CDR3 protein: CASSPQGVEYGYTF; CDR3 DNA: TGTGCCAGCAGTCCCCAGGGAGTGGAATATGGCTACACCTTC
J gene: TRBJ2-3; D gene: .; V gene: TRBV20-1; clone size: few; CDR3 protein: CSASPDDYTDTQYF; CDR3 DNA: TGCAGTGCTAGTCCCGATGACTACACAGATACGCAGTATTTT
J gene: TRBJ2-1; D gene: .; V gene: TRBV5-1; clone size: .; CDR3 protein: CASSPSGGRSFDEQFF; CDR3 DNA: TGCGCCAGCAGCCCGTCGGGGGGCCGCTCCTTCGATGAGCAGTTCTTC
J gene: TRBJ2-3; D gene: .; V gene: TRBV7-2; clone size: .; CDR3 protein: CASSLLGNTQYF; CDR3 DNA: TGTGCCAGCAGCTTACTAGGGAACACGCAGTATTTT
J gene: TRBJ2-7; D gene: .; V gene: TRBV7-9; clone size: .; CDR3 protein: CASSLVQAYEQYF; CDR3 DNA: TGTGCCAGCAGCTTAGTCCAGGCTTACGAGCAGTACTTC
J gene: TRBJ2-1; D gene: TRBD2; V gene: TRBV2; clone size: .; CDR3 protein: CASSAGPGLYNEQFF; CDR3 DNA: TGTGCCAGCAGTGCGGGGCCGGGACTATACAATGAGCAGTTCTTC
J gene: TRBJ2-3; D gene: .; V gene: TRBV20-1; clone size: few; CDR3 protein: CSASRSTDTQYF; CDR3 DNA: TGCAGTGCTTCTCGTAGCACAGATACGCAGTATTTT
J gene: TRBJ2-1; D gene: .; V gene: TRBV6-2/TRBV6-3; clone size: .; CDR3 protein: CASSRGAAGIYNEQFF; CDR3 DNA: TGTGCCAGCAGCAGGGGAGCCGCAGGAATCTACAATGAGCAGTTCTTC
J gene: TRBJ1-4; D gene: .; V gene: TRBV20-1; clone size: .; CDR3 protein: CSALDPGTNEKLFF; CDR3 DNA: TGCAGTGCCCTTGACCCCGGGACTAATGAAAAACTGTTTTTT
J gene: TRBJ1-1; D gene: .; V gene: TRBV9; clone size: .; CDR3 protein: CASSAEGQPNTEAFF; CDR3 DNA: TGTGCCAGCAGCGCCGAGGGACAACCGAACACTGAAGCTTTCTTT
J gene: TRBJ2-5; D gene: .; V gene: TRBV7-9; clone size: .; CDR3 protein: CASSLPSMQTQYF; CDR3 DNA: TGTGCCAGCAGCTTACCCTCTATGCAGACCCAGTACTTC
J gene: TRBJ2-1; D gene: .; V gene: TRBV6-2/TRBV6-3; clone size: few; CDR3 protein: CASSYLGAYNEQFF; CDR3 DNA: TGTGCCAGCAGTTACCTAGGGGCCTACAATGAGCAGTTCTTC
J gene: TRBJ2-3; D gene: TRBD1; V gene: TRBV20-1; clone size: .; CDR3 protein: CSASETGTGVTDTQYF; CDR3 DNA: TGCAGTGCTAGCGAAACCGGGACAGGGGTCACAGATACGCAGTATTTT
J gene: TRBJ1-4; D gene: .; V gene: TRBV29-1; clone size: .; CDR3 protein: CSVDHGSF; CDR3 DNA: TGCAGCGTTGATCACGGCTCCTTT
J gene: TRBJ1-2; D gene: TRBD1; V gene: TRBV5-1; clone size: once; CDR3 protein: CASTYTGGDGYTF; CDR3 DNA: TGCGCCAGCACTTATACAGGGGGCGATGGCTACACATTC
J gene: TRBJ2-2; D gene: .; V gene: TRBV4-2; clone size: few; CDR3 protein: CASSQDGGSNTGELFF; CDR3 DNA: TGTGCCAGCAGCCAAGATGGCGGCTCGAACACCGGGGAGCTGTTTTTT
J gene: TRBJ1-3; D gene: .; V gene: TRBV10-3; clone size: few; CDR3 protein: CATVGLEGNTIYF; CDR3 DNA: TGTGCCACCGTAGGACTAGAAGGAAACACCATATATTTT
J gene: TRBJ2-1; D gene: .; V gene: TRBV29-1; clone size: few; CDR3 protein: CSVVGNSREQFF; CDR3 DNA: TGCAGCGTTGTGGGAAATAGCCGTGAGCAGTTCTTC
J gene: TRBJ1-5; D gene: .; V gene: TRBV18; clone size: few; CDR3 protein: CASSPGVGGNQPQHF; CDR3 DNA: TGTGCCAGCTCACCAGGGGTGGGGGGCAATCAGCCCCAGCATTTT